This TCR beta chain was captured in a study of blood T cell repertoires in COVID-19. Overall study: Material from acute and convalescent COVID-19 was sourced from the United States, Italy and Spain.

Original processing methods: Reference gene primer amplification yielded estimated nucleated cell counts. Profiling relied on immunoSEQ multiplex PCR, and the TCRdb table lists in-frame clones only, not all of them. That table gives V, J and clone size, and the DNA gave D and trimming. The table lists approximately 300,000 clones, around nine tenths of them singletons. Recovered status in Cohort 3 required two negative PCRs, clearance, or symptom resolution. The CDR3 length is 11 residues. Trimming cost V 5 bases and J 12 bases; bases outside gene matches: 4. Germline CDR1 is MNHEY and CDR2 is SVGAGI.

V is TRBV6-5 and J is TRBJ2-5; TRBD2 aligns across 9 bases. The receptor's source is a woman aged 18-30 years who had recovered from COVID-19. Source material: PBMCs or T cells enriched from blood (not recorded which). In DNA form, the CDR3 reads TGTGCCAGCAGTCATCCTAGCGGGGAGTACTTC. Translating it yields CASSHPSGEYF.